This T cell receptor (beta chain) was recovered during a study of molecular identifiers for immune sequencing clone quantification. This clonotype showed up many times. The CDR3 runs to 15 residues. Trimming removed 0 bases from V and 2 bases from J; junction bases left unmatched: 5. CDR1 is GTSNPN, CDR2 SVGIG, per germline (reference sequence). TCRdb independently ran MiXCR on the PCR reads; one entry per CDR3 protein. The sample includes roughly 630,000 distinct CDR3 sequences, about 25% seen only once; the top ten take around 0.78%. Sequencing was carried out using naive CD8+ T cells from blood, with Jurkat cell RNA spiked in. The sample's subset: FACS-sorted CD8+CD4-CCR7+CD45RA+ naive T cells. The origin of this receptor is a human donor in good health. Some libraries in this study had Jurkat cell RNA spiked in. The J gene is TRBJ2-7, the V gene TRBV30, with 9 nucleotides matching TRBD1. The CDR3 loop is CAWSVGDRVTYEQYF. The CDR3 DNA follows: TGTGCCTGGAGTGTAGGGGACAGGGTCACCTACGAGCAGTACTTC.